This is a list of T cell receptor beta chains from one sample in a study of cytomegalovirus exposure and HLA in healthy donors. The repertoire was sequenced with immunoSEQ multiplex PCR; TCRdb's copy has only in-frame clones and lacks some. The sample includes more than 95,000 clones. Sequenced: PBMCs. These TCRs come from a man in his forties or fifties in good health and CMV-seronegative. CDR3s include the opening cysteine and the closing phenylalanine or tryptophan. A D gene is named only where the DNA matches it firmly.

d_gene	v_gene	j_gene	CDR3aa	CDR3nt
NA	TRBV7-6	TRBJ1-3	CASSVSSGNTIYF	TGTGCCAGCAGCGTCAGCTCTGGAAACACCATATATTTT
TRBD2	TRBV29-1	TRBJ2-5	CSVAGTSVETQYF	TGCAGCGTGGCCGGGACTAGCGTAGAGACCCAGTACTTC
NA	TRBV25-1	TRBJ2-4	CACRGLAKNIQYF	TGTGCCTGCAGAGGACTAGCCAAAAACATTCAGTACTTC
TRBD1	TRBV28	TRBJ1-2	CAVYSRQGYLNYGYTF	TGTGCCGTATATTCCAGACAGGGATATCTTAACTATGGCTACACCTTC
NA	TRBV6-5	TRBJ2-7	CASSYLRGSSGKQYF	TGTGCCAGCAGTTACCTGCGGGGTTCTTCGGGCAAGCAGTACTTC
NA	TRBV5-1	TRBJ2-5	CATGTRGLAAGTETQYF	TGCGCCACCGGGACAAGGGGTCTAGCGGCGGGTACGGAGACCCAGTACTTC
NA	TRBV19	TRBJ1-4	CASTREGDEKLFF	TGTGCCAGCACAAGGGAGGGTGATGAAAAACTGTTTTTT
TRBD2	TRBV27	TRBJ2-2	CASSTSTSGTGELFF	TGTGCCAGCAGTACATCGACTAGCGGCACCGGGGAGCTGTTTTTT
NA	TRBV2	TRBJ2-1	CASSRDKVPNEQFF	TGTGCCAGCAGTAGGGACAAGGTTCCAAATGAGCAGTTCTTC
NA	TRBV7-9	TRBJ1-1	CASSPPGAMNTEAFF	TGTGCCAGCAGCCCCCCAGGGGCGATGAACACTGAAGCTTTCTTT